This entry lists 21 T cell receptor beta chains sequenced from one sample in a study of blood T cell repertoires in COVID-19. Repertoires were generated with immunoSEQ multiplex PCR, while TCRdb's copy carries only in-frame clones and drops some. The table records approximately 140,000 clones, more than 80% of them present only once. The sample consisted of peripheral blood. All receptors come from a human donor in a cohort sampled during active COVID-19.

V and J are TRBV7-6 and TRBJ1-1; D unresolved. Germline V gene sequence: CDR1 SGHVS, CDR2 FNYEAQ. V lost 0 bases and J lost 5, with 7 bases in between. The CDR3 totals 13 residues. DNA of the CDR3: TGTGCCAGCAGCTTAGCAACCGCGACTGAAGCTTTCTTT. This encodes CASSLATATEAFF.

The V gene is TRBV6-4, the J gene TRBJ2-7; perhaps TRBD2 as D (6 bases). The CDR3 contains 14 residues. Germline V gene lookup returns CDR1 MRHNA and CDR2 SNTAGT. Trimming cost V 6 bases and J 1 base, with 13 bases left between them. The CDR3 is CASRPGTLSYEQYF. DNA for the CDR3: TGTGCCAGCAGGCCCGGGACTTTATCCTACGAGCAGTACTTC.

This clone has a single count. The chain couples TRBV29-1 to TRBJ1-1; the D is unclear. Germline values: CDR1 SQVTM, CDR2 ANQGSEA. The CDR3 length is 13 residues. V lost 7 bases to trimming and J lost 0 bases, with 12 bases between them. CDR3 sequence reads: CSAITAMNTEAFF. DNA for the CDR3: TGCAGCGCTATAACAGCCATGAACACTGAAGCTTTCTTT.

J is TRBJ1-2 and V is TRBV4-3; tentatively, D is TRBD1 (6 bases). CDR3 length: 15 amino acids. Trimming took off 0 bases at V and 8 bases at J, with 16 bases between the two ends. Germline V gives CDR1 LGHNA, CDR2 YSLEER. The CDR3 DNA reads as TGCGCCAGCAGCCAAGACAGGGACATCTTGGGCGGCTACACCTTC. It is translated as CASSQDRDILGGYTF.

V is TRBV4-2 and J is TRBJ2-2; D gene unclear. The CDR3 is 16 amino acids. Trimming left V 6 bases short and J 1 base short, with 15 bases between. CDR1 is LGHNA and CDR2 is YNFKEQ in the germline V gene. For the CDR3, the DNA is TGTGCCAGCAGTCCAACGGAAAGAGGGAACACCGGGGAGCTGTTTTTT. Protein sequence: CASSPTERGNTGELFF.

V is TRBV4-3 and J is TRBJ1-1; TRBD1 matches 7 bases. The CDR3 has 14 amino acids. Germline lookup yields CDR1 LGHNA and CDR2 YSLEER. V lost 1 base and J lost 7; bases outside the gene matches: 6. This CDR3 is CASSQGWNRGEAFF. CDR3 nucleotides: TGCGCCAGCAGCCAAGGATGGAACAGGGGTGAAGCTTTCTTT.

This clone was observed a handful of times. The chain employs TRBV5-5 and TRBJ1-1; D not certain. Germline V gives CDR1 SGHKS, CDR2 YYEKEE (reference sequence). CDR3 size: 14 residues. V was clipped by 1 base and J by 1 base, with 8 bases between them. As DNA, the CDR3 is TGTGCCAGCAGCTTGTCCGGGGAGAACACTGAAGCTTTCTTT. Amino acids: CASSLSGENTEAFF.

CDR3 in DNA: TGTGCCAGTAGTACGCCACAGGGGTACGAGCAGTACTTC. It is translated as CASSTPQGYEQYF. This chain uses TRBV19 with TRBJ2-7, with 7 bases lining up with TRBD1. Trimming took 4 bases from V and 4 from J; bases not matched to a gene: 4. Germline V gene data show CDR1 as LNHDA and CDR2 as SQIVND (reference sequence). There are 13 residues in the CDR3.

The chain carries TRBV5-8 and TRBJ1-6; 9 bases align to TRBD1. CDR1 is SGHTS, CDR2 YDEGEE, per germline. The CDR3 extends over 16 amino acids. The junction had 7 bases not matched to a gene; V was cut back by 2 bases and J by 7 bases. In DNA, the CDR3 is TGTGCCAGCAGCTTCGACAGGGGGTATCAGAATTCACCCCTCCACTTT. Amino acids: CASSFDRGYQNSPLHF.

The chain joins TRBV11-2 to TRBJ1-6; D possibly corresponds to TRBD1 (5 bases). V was pared by 0 bases and J by 9 bases, with 12 bases between. Germline V gene data show CDR1 as SGHAT and CDR2 as FQNNGV. CDR3 length: 15 residues. The CDR3 DNA reads as TGTGCCAGCAGCTTAGATCTCGGGGGTGGTTCACCCCTCCACTTT. Translation: CASSLDLGGGSPLHF.

The chain combines TRBV2 with TRBJ1-2; 10 bases line up with TRBD1. The length of the CDR3 is 19 residues. After removal of 5 bases from V and 2 bases from J, the junction contained 17 bases not matched to a gene. CDR1 and CDR2 from the germline V gene are SNHLY and FYNNEI. For the CDR3, the DNA is TGTGCCAGCAGTCCCCTTCAAGGGGACAGGGGAAGAAGAAACTATGGCTACACCTTC. It translates to CASSPLQGDRGRRNYGYTF.

Here the CDR3 reads CASSNRVAVEAFF. CDR3 DNA sequence: TGTGCCAGCAGTAACAGGGTCGCGGTTGAAGCTTTCTTT. This chain uses TRBV12-3 or TRBV12-4 with TRBJ1-1; TRBD1 might be the D (6 bases). V was pared by 5 bases and J by 7 bases, with 14 bases between. This CDR3 is 13 amino acids long.

The chain uses TRBV2 and TRBJ1-1; D is unclear. The CDR3 is 11 amino acids. V was trimmed by 8 bases and J by 0 bases, leaving 4 bases between them. Germline V gene sequence: CDR1 SNHLY, CDR2 FYNNEI. The CDR3 sequence: CASQMNTEAFF. CDR3 nucleotides: TGTGCCAGCCAGATGAACACTGAAGCTTTCTTT. Variable domain in full (rest from reference TRBV2 and TRBJ1-1): EPEVTQTPSHQVTQMGQEVILRCVPISNHLYFYWYRQILGQKVEFLVSFYNNEISEKSEIFDDQFSVERPDGSNFTLKIRSTKLEDSAMYFCASQMNTEAFFGQGTRLTVV.

The rearrangement links TRBV11-2 to TRBJ2-7; the match to TRBD1 covers 10 bases. The CDR3 has 18 residues. Germline V gene sequence: CDR1 SGHAT, CDR2 FQNNGV. Unmatched junction bases numbered 13, after V lost 2 bases and J lost 3 bases. In nucleotides, the CDR3 is TGTGCCAGCAGCTTAAAGTTACCGGGACAGGGGTCTAACTACGAGCAGTACTTC. Its translation is CASSLKLPGQGSNYEQYF.

This sequence joins TRBV24-1 and TRBJ2-2; TRBD2 matches at 10 bases. There are 17 residues in the CDR3. Germline CDR1 KGHDR, CDR2 SFDVKD. V dropped 9 bases and J dropped 1; count of bases not matched to a gene: 10. For the CDR3, the DNA is TGTGCCACCGGAGCGGTAGCGGGGGGTAAGAACACCGGGGAGCTGTTTTTT. This translates into CATGAVAGGKNTGELFF.

The rearrangement joins TRBV11-2 to TRBJ2-5; 7 bases are a match to TRBD1. The CDR3 sequence is 16 residues long. Germline V CDR1 and CDR2: SGHAT, FQNNGV. Trimming removed 5 bases from V and 2 bases from J; junction bases left unmatched: 11. The CDR3 here is CASSPTRGTVQETQYF. In nucleotides, the CDR3 is TGTGCCAGCAGCCCCACGCGAGGGACAGTTCAAGAGACCCAGTACTTC.

The rearrangement links TRBV18 to TRBJ2-3, with D unclear. Trimming took 1 base from V and 0 from J, leaving 5 bases between them. This CDR3 comprises 14 residues. The germline CDR1 and CDR2 sequences are KGHSH and LQKENI. The CDR3 nucleotides read TGTGCCAGCTCACCACTACAGAGCACAGATACGCAGTATTTT. Its translation is CASSPLQSTDTQYF.

The genes are TRBV28 and TRBJ1-2; 7 bases match TRBD1. Germline-derived CDR1 and CDR2 are MDHEN and SYDVKM. V was pared by 7 bases and J by 7 bases, with 3 bases of the junction left unmatched. This CDR3 is 11 amino acids long. The CDR3 loop reads CASIDRVGYTF. As DNA, the CDR3 is TGTGCCAGCATCGACAGGGTTGGCTACACCTTC.

This chain connects TRBV3-1 (or the pseudogene TRBV3-2) to TRBJ2-5; the match to TRBD1 covers 7 bases. The V segment lost 5 bases and the J segment 0 bases; nucleotides outside the gene matches: 9. There are 16 residues in the CDR3. CDR1 and CDR2 (germline): LGHDT, YNNKEL (reference sequence). The CDR3 DNA reads TGTGCCAGCAGCACTCCGGACAGGCTTTACCAAGAGACCCAGTACTTC. Its protein product is CASSTPDRLYQETQYF.

This sequence joins TRBV5-4 and TRBJ2-1; TRBD2 matches at 9 bases. Germline trimming cut 5 bases from V and 0 bases from J; bases unmatched to any gene: 12. CDR1 SGHNT and CDR2 YYREEE come from the germline V gene (reference sequence). The CDR3 loop spans 18 amino acids. CDR3 sequence (DNA): TGTGCCAGCAGTTCCGGGACTAGCACTATTAGCTCCTACAATGAGCAGTTCTTC. Protein: CASSSGTSTISSYNEQFF.

The V call is TRBV5-1, the J call TRBJ2-6, with D perhaps TRBD2 (5 bases). This CDR3 is 15 amino acids long. V lost 3 bases and J 5 bases, leaving 12 bases between the germline ends. Germline assignment: CDR1 SGHRS and CDR2 YFSETQ. The CDR3 loop reads CASSYPTGRANVLTF. The DNA for the CDR3 is TGCGCCAGCAGCTACCCGACGGGGAGGGCCAACGTCCTGACTTTC.